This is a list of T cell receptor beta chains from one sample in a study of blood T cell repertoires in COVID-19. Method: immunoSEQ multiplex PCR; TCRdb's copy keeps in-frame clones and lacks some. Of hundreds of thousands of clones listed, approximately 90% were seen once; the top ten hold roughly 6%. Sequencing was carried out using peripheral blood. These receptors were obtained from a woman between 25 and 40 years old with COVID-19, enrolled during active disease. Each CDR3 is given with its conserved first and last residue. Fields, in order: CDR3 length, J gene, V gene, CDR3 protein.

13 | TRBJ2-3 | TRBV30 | CAWTREGGDTQYF
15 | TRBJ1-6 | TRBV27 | CASSLAGGEFSPLHF
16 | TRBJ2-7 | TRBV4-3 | CASSLSYSLPGGEQYF
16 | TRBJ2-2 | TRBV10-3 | CAISGPGQGNTGELFF
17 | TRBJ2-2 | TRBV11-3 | CASSLVLAGVDTGELFF
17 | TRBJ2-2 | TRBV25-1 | CASSPSRGGVGTGELFF
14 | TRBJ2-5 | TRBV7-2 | CAINPGLTQETQYF
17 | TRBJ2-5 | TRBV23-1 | CASSPQPPGQAQETQYF
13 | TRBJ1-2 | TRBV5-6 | CASSFDRRSGYTF
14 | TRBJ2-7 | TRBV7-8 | CASSLAGGNYEQYF
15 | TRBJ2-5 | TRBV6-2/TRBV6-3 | CASSSGLAGQETQYF
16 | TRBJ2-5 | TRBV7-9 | CASSLTTSGGRETQYF
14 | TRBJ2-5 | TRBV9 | CASSVEDYRETQYF
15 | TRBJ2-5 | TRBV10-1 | CASSDTRLDGETQYF
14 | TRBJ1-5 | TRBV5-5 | CASSSGYSDQPQHF
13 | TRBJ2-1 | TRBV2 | CASSPGSYNEQFF
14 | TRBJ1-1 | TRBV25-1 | CASSEFREYAEAFF
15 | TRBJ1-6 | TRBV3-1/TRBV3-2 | CASSPDRGGGSPLHF
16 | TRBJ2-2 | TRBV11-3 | CASSPRVAGNTGELFF
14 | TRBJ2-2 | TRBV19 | CASKALVSTGELFF
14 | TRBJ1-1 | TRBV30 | CACRTGMGNTEAFF
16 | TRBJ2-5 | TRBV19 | CASSITGTGIQETQYF
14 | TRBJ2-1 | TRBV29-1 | CSVWTSGVSGEQFF
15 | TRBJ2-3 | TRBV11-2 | CASSLWRGRTDTQYF
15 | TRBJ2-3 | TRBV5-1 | CASSTNWAPTDTQYF
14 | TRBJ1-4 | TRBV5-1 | CASSLRGDDEKLFF
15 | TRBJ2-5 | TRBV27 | CASSNLAASQETQYF
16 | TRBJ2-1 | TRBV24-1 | CATSDFATFSYNEQFF
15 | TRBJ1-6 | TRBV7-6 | CASSLQAQGSSPLHF
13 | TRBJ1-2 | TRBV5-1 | CASSSAGEYGYTF
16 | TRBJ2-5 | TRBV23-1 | CASSQRVTGGQETQYF
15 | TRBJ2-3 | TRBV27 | CASSFSARVRNTQYF
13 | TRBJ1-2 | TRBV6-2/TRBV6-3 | CASSNLDRDGYTF
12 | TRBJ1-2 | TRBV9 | CASTTANYGYTF
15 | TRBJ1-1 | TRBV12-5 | CASGLVQGGNTEAFF
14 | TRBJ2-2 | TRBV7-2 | CASSSSANTGELFF
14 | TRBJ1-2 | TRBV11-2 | CASSLTGQGDGYTF
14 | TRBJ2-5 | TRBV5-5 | CASSQQGPQETQYF
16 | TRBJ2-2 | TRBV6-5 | CASSYSGQGYTGELFF
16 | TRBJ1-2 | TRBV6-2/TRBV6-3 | CASSYSLGTGWDGYTF
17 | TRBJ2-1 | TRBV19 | CASSTDYNTQPPNEQFF
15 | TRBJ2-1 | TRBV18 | CASSPGVASSNEQFF
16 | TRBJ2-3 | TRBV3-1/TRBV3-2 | CASSQSAGVSTDTQYF
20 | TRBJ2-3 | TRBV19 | CASSSSGLAGGGGHTDTQYF
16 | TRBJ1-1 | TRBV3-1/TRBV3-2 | CAPSPTGGAKNTEAFF
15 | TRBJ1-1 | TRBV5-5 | CASSLFVGEGTEAFF
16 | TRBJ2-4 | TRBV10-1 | CASSEGGGIAKNIQYF
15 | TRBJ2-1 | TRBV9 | CASSVGTGSFNEQFF
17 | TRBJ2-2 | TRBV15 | CATTVHRGPANTGELFF
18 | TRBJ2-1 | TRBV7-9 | CASSFRGGAFNPYNEQFF
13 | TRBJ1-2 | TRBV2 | CASSYGQSYGYTF
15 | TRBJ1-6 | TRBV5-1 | CASSLGGDYNSPLHF